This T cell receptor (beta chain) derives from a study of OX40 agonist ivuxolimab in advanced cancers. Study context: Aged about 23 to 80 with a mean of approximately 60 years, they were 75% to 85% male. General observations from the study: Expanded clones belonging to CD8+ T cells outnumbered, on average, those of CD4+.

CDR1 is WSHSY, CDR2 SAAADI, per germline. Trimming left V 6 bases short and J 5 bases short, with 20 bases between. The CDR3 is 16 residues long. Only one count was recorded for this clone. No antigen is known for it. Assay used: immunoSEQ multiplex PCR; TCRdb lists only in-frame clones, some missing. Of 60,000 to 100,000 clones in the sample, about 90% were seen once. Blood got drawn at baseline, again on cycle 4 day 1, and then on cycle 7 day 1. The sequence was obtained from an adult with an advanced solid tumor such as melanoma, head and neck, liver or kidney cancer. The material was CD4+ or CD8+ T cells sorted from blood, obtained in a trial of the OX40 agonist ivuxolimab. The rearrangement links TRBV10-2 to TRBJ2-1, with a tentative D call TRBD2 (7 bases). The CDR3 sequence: CASRRGGSEGHNEQFF. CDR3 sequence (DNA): TGCGCCAGCAGGAGGGGGGGGTCTGAGGGGCACAATGAGCAGTTCTTC.